These T cell receptor beta chains were read from a single sample in a study of radiotherapy plus CTLA-4 blockade in lung cancer. Some clones are missing from TCRdb's copy, which holds only in-frame ones; the method was immunoSEQ multiplex PCR. The sample lists about 15,000 clones, around 70% occurring once. The specimen was peripheral blood, collected from a patient treated with radiotherapy plus ipilimumab. These receptors all stem from a human donor with non-small cell lung cancer whose response to radiotherapy plus ipilimumab could not be evaluated. Both conserved end residues are part of each CDR3. Each record gives: V gene, J gene, CDR3 protein.

v_gene: TRBV7-2; j_gene: TRBJ1-6; CDR3aa: CASSFGAGVTYNSPLHF
v_gene: TRBV9; j_gene: TRBJ1-1; CDR3aa: CASSAGTGRTEAFF
v_gene: TRBV6-1; j_gene: TRBJ2-3; CDR3aa: CASSPWTGSTDTQYF
v_gene: TRBV5-1; j_gene: TRBJ1-1; CDR3aa: CASSLEPSMNTEAFF
v_gene: TRBV5-1; j_gene: TRBJ2-1; CDR3aa: CASSLVPGGAYNEQFF
v_gene: TRBV19; j_gene: TRBJ1-6; CDR3aa: CASCDRVNSPLHF
v_gene: TRBV6-6; j_gene: TRBJ2-7; CDR3aa: CASSLPGLSYEQYF
v_gene: TRBV5-4; j_gene: TRBJ2-2; CDR3aa: CASSPGPGQANTGELFF
v_gene: TRBV30; j_gene: TRBJ2-2; CDR3aa: CAWRRTSGGAGELFF
v_gene: TRBV5-8; j_gene: TRBJ2-5; CDR3aa: CASSLGAGLAGETQYF
v_gene: TRBV5-6; j_gene: TRBJ2-7; CDR3aa: CASSLLARYEQYF
v_gene: TRBV9; j_gene: TRBJ2-2; CDR3aa: CASSTIQGATGELFF
v_gene: TRBV7-9; j_gene: TRBJ2-2; CDR3aa: CASSSLAGGSTGELFF
v_gene: TRBV6-5; j_gene: TRBJ2-1; CDR3aa: CASGGFNEQFF
v_gene: TRBV7-9; j_gene: TRBJ2-3; CDR3aa: CASSSTSYRDRVTDTQYF
v_gene: TRBV7-9; j_gene: TRBJ1-5; CDR3aa: CASSAGLGQIFNQPQHF
v_gene: TRBV28; j_gene: TRBJ1-6; CDR3aa: CASSFLGTGDPYNSPLHF
v_gene: TRBV7-7; j_gene: TRBJ2-2; CDR3aa: CASSPTLDWNTGELFF
v_gene: TRBV5-1; j_gene: TRBJ2-3; CDR3aa: CASSWTSGGADTQYF
v_gene: TRBV19; j_gene: TRBJ1-1; CDR3aa: CASSGLRNTEAFF
v_gene: TRBV4-3; j_gene: TRBJ2-1; CDR3aa: CASSQDLGQPINEQFF
v_gene: TRBV30; j_gene: TRBJ2-1; CDR3aa: CAWSVDSAGGSEQFF
v_gene: TRBV30; j_gene: TRBJ2-7; CDR3aa: CAWSEGQIDAYEQYF
v_gene: TRBV15; j_gene: TRBJ1-4; CDR3aa: CATSVGQGDEKLSF
v_gene: TRBV18; j_gene: TRBJ2-1; CDR3aa: CASSPPSGGPYNEQFF
v_gene: TRBV5-6; j_gene: TRBJ2-5; CDR3aa: CASSLYNQETQYF
v_gene: TRBV4-1; j_gene: TRBJ2-5; CDR3aa: CASSQEQEGETQYF
v_gene: TRBV6-1; j_gene: TRBJ1-6; CDR3aa: CASRTQGAYSPLHF
v_gene: TRBV29-1; j_gene: TRBJ2-5; CDR3aa: CSVVRGGETQYF
v_gene: TRBV19; j_gene: TRBJ2-7; CDR3aa: CASSTGLYEQYF
v_gene: TRBV28; j_gene: TRBJ1-2; CDR3aa: CAISMGSNGYTF
v_gene: TRBV2; j_gene: TRBJ2-5; CDR3aa: CASSEVSQETQYF
v_gene: TRBV5-1; j_gene: TRBJ1-1; CDR3aa: CASSLGQGLVNTEAFF
v_gene: TRBV29-1; j_gene: TRBJ2-1; CDR3aa: CSTEGRYNEQFF
v_gene: TRBV6-5; j_gene: TRBJ1-2; CDR3aa: CASSGGSLYGYTF
v_gene: TRBV6-1; j_gene: TRBJ1-1; CDR3aa: CASSVPLQIGDRGFNTEAFF
v_gene: TRBV6-4; j_gene: TRBJ2-3; CDR3aa: CASSEGRGAGDTQYF
v_gene: TRBV2; j_gene: TRBJ1-3; CDR3aa: CASRMDGMSSGNTIYF
v_gene: TRBV5-1; j_gene: TRBJ2-1; CDR3aa: CASSLARLGNEQFF
v_gene: TRBV19; j_gene: TRBJ1-5; CDR3aa: CASSIEGTGGYNQPQHF
v_gene: TRBV5-6; j_gene: TRBJ2-1; CDR3aa: CASSLGQGFSYNEQFF
v_gene: TRBV2; j_gene: TRBJ1-5; CDR3aa: CASRKGEEYQPQHF
v_gene: TRBV5-5; j_gene: TRBJ2-5; CDR3aa: CASSPRLAGGGETQYF
v_gene: TRBV27; j_gene: TRBJ1-2; CDR3aa: CASRTGSGGYTF
v_gene: TRBV6-1; j_gene: TRBJ1-1; CDR3aa: CASSADGQGTEAFF
v_gene: TRBV19; j_gene: TRBJ1-5; CDR3aa: CASSMIGQGARGSNQPQHF